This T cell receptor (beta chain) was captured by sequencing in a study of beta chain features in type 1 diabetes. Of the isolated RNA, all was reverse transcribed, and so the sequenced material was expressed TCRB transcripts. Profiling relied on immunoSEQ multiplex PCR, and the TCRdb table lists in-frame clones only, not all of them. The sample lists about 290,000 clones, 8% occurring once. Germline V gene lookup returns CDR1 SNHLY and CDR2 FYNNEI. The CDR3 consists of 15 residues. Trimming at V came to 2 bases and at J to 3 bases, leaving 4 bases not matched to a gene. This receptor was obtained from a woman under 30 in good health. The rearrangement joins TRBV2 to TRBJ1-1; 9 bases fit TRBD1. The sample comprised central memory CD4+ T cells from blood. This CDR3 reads CASSERTGVYTEAFF. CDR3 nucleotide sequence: TGTGCCAGCAGTGAAAGGACAGGGGTGTACACTGAAGCTTTCTTT.